The following is a T cell receptor (beta chain) sequence with its context. Its cognate antigen is unknown. Per germline, CDR1 SQVTM and CDR2 ANQGSEA. This CDR3 region has 13 residues. Trimming left V 5 bases short and J 3 bases short, with 14 bases between. The data stem from a study of human T cells and chemical hapten exposure. Background on the study: Minor volume differences among pooled libraries chiefly drove per-sample TCR yield variation.

General study points: Alopecia affected the donors, so their immune response may differ from healthy people's.

The time point here: patch test 1, 2 weeks after DPC sensitization. Treatment in this sample: therapeutic diphenylcyclopropenone sensitization with weekly scalp DPC. Alopecia patients deemed DPC-suitable, aged 18 to 70, excluding pregnancy. Each CDR3 protein is one row after TCRdb ran MiXCR on the RACE reads. The repertoire holds 370,000 or so distinct CDR3 sequences, approximately 5.1% seen once, with roughly 2.4% in the top ten. This sequence joins TRBV29-1 and TRBJ2-7; possibly TRBD2 for D (6 bases). Sample: whole blood, taken in connection with sensitization to the hapten diphenylcyclopropenone (DPC). The clonotype comes from a woman between 45 and 65 years old with alopecia areata. Some clones in this sample may be carry-over from other donors' samples. The CDR3 nucleotides are TGCAGCGTTCTTGGCGGGGCCGTCTACGAGCAGTACTTC. Encoded protein: CSVLGGAVYEQYF.